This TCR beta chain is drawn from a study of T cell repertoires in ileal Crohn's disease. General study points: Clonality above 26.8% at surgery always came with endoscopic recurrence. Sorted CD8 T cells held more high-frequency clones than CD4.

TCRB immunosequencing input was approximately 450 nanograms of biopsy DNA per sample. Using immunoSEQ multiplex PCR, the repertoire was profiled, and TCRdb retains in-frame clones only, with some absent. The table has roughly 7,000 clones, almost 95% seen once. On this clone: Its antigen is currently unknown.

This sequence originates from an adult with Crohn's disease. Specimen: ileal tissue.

The CDR3 DNA follows: TGTGCCAGCAGTGCTGGACAGAGCTATGGCTACACCTTC. It translates to CASSAGQSYGYTF. The chain carries TRBV25-1 and TRBJ1-2, with TRBD1 as a possible D gene (6 bases). The CDR3 length is 13 residues. The V end lost 4 bases, the J end lost 4 bases, and 10 bases lay between the germline ends. CDR1 MGHDK and CDR2 SYGVNS come from the germline V gene.